This T cell receptor (beta chain) was sequenced during a study of cytomegalovirus exposure and HLA in healthy donors. Assay: immunoSEQ multiplex PCR; the TCRdb copy retains only in-frame clones and omits some. The table records about 82,000 clones, roughly 93% of them present only once. Germline V gene lookup returns CDR1 SGDLS and CDR2 YYNGEE. With V trimmed by 4 bases and J by 4 bases, 13 bases remained unmatched. The CDR3 runs 16 residues. Sample: PBMCs. This chain uses TRBV9 with TRBJ2-5, with 7 bases lining up with TRBD1. The clonotype was recovered from a man between 18 and 35 years old in good health and CMV-seronegative. This CDR3 reads CASSKGAGEGAETQYF. The CDR3 DNA is TGTGCCAGCAGCAAGGGGGCTGGCGAGGGGGCAGAGACCCAGTACTTC.